The 26 T cell receptor beta chains given below trace back to one sample, sequenced in a study of shared clonotypes between healthy human individuals. Profiled with immunoSEQ multiplex PCR; TCRdb holds only in-frame clones, not every one. The sample consists of roughly 2.6 million clones, approximately 90% of them appearing once. Specimen: naive CD4+ T cells sorted from blood. Subset specified: CD45RA+ positively selected. These receptors were taken from a young man in good health.

The chain combines TRBV7-6 with TRBJ2-1; D is unresolved. V lost 1 base and J 4 bases, leaving 8 bases between the germline ends. This CDR3 has 14 residues. CDR1 is SGHVS and CDR2 is FNYEAQ in the germline V gene. CDR3 sequence: CASSLGITYNEQFF. In DNA form, the CDR3 reads TGTGCCAGCAGCTTAGGGATTACGTACAATGAGCAGTTCTTC.

The chain recombines TRBV5-4 with TRBJ1-2, with 8 bases identical to TRBD1. Germline assignment: CDR1 SGHNT and CDR2 YYREEE (reference sequence). This CDR3 contains 15 residues. V trimming: 2 bases; J trimming: 6 bases; junction bases outside the gene matches: 9. DNA for the CDR3: TGTGCCAGCAGCTTAGGGAACAGGGGGTGGGATGGCTACACCTTC. Protein: CASSLGNRGWDGYTF. Full variable domain (missing parts from reference TRBV5-4 and TRBJ1-2): ETGVTQSPTHLIKTRGQQVTLRCSSQSGHNTVSWYQQALGQGPQFIFQYYREEENGRGNFPPRFSGLQFPNYSSELNVNALELDDSALYLCASSLGNRGWDGYTFGSGTRLTVV.

This clone was found once. The rearrangement uses TRBV10-1 and TRBJ2-3; the D gene is possibly TRBD2 (6 bases). Trimming stripped 7 bases from V and 5 bases from J, with 13 bases between. The CDR3 length is 13 residues. Germline CDR1 reads WNHNN; CDR2 reads SYGVQD (reference sequence). The DNA of the CDR3 is TGCGCCAGCATGGCCCCGGGGGAAGATACGCAGTATTTT. It is translated as CASMAPGEDTQYF.

On this clone: In the same sample, other DNA sequences code for this CDR3. In DNA form, the CDR3 reads TGCGCCAGCAGCCAAAGGGGGGCTAGCACAGATACGCAGTATTTT. Encoded protein: CASSQRGASTDTQYF. V gene TRBV4-1 combines with J gene TRBJ2-3; tentatively, D is TRBD1 or TRBD2 (6 bases each). Germline loops: CDR1 MGHRA, CDR2 YSYEKL. This CDR3 contains 15 residues. V was trimmed by 2 bases and J by 0 bases, leaving 9 bases between them.

The V gene is TRBV15, the J gene TRBJ2-7; no clear D gene. Germline values: CDR1 LNHNV, CDR2 YYDKDF (reference sequence). This CDR3 region has 14 residues. Trimming pared 0 bases from V and 3 bases from J, leaving 9 bases between. The CDR3 is CATSRDGAVYEQYF. The CDR3 nucleotides are TGTGCCACCAGCAGAGATGGCGCAGTCTACGAGCAGTACTTC.

The genes are TRBV29-1 and TRBJ2-2; D call uncertain. CDR3 length equals 12 residues. CDR1 and CDR2 from the germline V gene are SQVTM and ANQGSEA. The ends were cut back, 5 bases at V and 7 bases at J, with 11 bases in the middle. The CDR3 spells CSVSPRIGELFF. The CDR3 nucleotides are TGCAGCGTTAGTCCCCGGATCGGGGAGCTGTTTTTT.

This chain links TRBV5-1 with TRBJ2-3; D may be TRBD1 or TRBD2 (7 bases each). The CDR3 runs to 17 residues. The germline V gene has CDR1 SGHRS and CDR2 YFSETQ. Trimming shortened V by 0 bases and J by 4 bases, and 18 bases separated the two germline ends. Here the CDR3 DNA reads TGCGCCAGCAGCTTGGATGCCCCAGGGGGGGGCGCAGATACGCAGTATTTT. Amino acids: CASSLDAPGGGADTQYF.

The chain links TRBV5-1 to TRBJ1-6; 8 positions agree with TRBD1. CDR3 length: 14 amino acids. V was clipped by 4 bases and J by 11 bases; unmatched bases: 8. CDR1 is SGHRS, CDR2 YFSETQ, per germline. The CDR3 region is CASSDGQGSTPLHF. CDR3 in DNA: TGCGCCAGCAGCGACGGACAGGGTTCGACACCCCTCCACTTT.

In the case of this clone: This sample also contains other DNA sequences that code for the same CDR3. The rearrangement links TRBV27 to TRBJ2-7; TRBD1 matches at 7 bases. J was trimmed by 6 bases and V by 5 bases; bases with no gene match: 1. Germline V gene sequence: CDR1 MNHEY, CDR2 SMNVEV (reference sequence). The CDR3 covers 11 residues. In nucleotides, the CDR3 is TGTGCCAGCAGTAACAGGGGCGAGCAGTACTTC. Residues: CASSNRGEQYF.

The chain employs TRBV6-1 and TRBJ1-2; 7 nucleotides align to TRBD1. The CDR3 extends over 13 amino acids. Germline values: CDR1 MNHNS, CDR2 SASEGT. Trimming cost V 6 bases and J 2 bases; bases outside gene matches: 3. CDR3 amino acids: CASRQGQNYGYTF. The CDR3 bases are TGTGCCAGCAGACAGGGACAGAACTATGGCTACACCTTC.

The chain employs TRBV28 and TRBJ2-7, with 8 bases matching TRBD1. Per germline, CDR1 MDHEN and CDR2 SYDVKM. The CDR3 consists of 14 residues. With V trimmed by 1 base and J by 4 bases, 3 bases remained unmatched. The CDR3 is CASSLSGGGYEQYF. The CDR3 DNA reads as TGTGCCAGCAGTTTATCAGGGGGCGGGTACGAGCAGTACTTC.

This clone was recorded once. The rearrangement joins TRBV10-3 to TRBJ2-2; D not resolved. V lost 3 bases to trimming and J lost 6 bases, with 11 bases between them. The V gene's germline CDR1 is ENHRY and CDR2 SYGVKD. The CDR3 has 14 amino acids. In DNA form, the CDR3 reads TGTGCCATCAGTGATAAACAGCTACCCGGGGAGCTGTTTTTT. This codes for CAISDKQLPGELFF.

The chain carries TRBV27 and TRBJ2-2; no clear D gene. Trimming took 6 bases from V and 9 from J, leaving 14 bases between them. Germline loops: CDR1 MNHEY, CDR2 SMNVEV (reference sequence). The CDR3 is made up of 13 amino acids. Here the CDR3 DNA reads TGTGCCAGCAGGGCAGATAACTTGAGGGAGCTGTTTTTT. Its protein product is CASRADNLRELFF.

The chain couples TRBV9 to TRBJ1-1, with D possibly TRBD1 on 6 matching bases. Looked up from germline, CDR1 is SGDLS and CDR2 is YYNGEE. Trimming took 5 bases from V and 4 from J, leaving 15 bases between them. CDR3 length: 14 amino acids. The CDR3 sequence: CASRAAGVGTEAFF. The CDR3 coding sequence is TGTGCCAGCAGAGCCGCAGGGGTTGGCACTGAAGCTTTCTTT. Full variable domain (missing parts from reference TRBV9 and TRBJ1-1): DSGVTQTPKHLITATGQRVTLRCSPRSGDLSVYWYQQSLDQGLQFLIQYYNGEERAKGNILERFSAQQFPDLHSELNLSSLELGDSALYFCASRAAGVGTEAFFGQGTRLTVV.

The J gene is TRBJ2-7, the V gene TRBV6-6; D may be TRBD1 or TRBD2 (6 bases each). Germline V CDR1 and CDR2: MNHNY, SVGAGI (reference sequence). This CDR3 has 16 amino acids. V was cut by 4 bases and J by 0 bases, with 16 bases left in between. Here the CDR3 DNA reads TGTGCCAGCAGTTTACTCGCCGGGGGCAGCTCCTACGAGCAGTACTTC. This sequence encodes CASSLLAGGSSYEQYF.

The V and J genes are TRBV7-9 and TRBJ2-3; 13 bases fit TRBD2. CDR1 and CDR2 from the germline V gene are SEHNR and FQNEAQ (reference sequence). There are 17 residues in the CDR3. The V and J ends lost 1 base and 7 bases, in that order; junction bases with no gene match: 8. CDR3 sequence: CASSLGTSGSVRHTQYF. CDR3 nucleotide sequence: TGTGCCAGCAGCTTAGGGACTAGCGGGAGTGTAAGGCATACGCAGTATTTT.

Comments on this clone: Different DNA sequences within this sample yield the same CDR3. CDR3 nucleotide sequence: TGTGCCAGCAGCCCCCGGGAGAGCTCCTACAATGAGCAGTTCTTC. The encoded protein is CASSPRESSYNEQFF. The rearrangement uses TRBV7-2 and TRBJ2-1; D may be TRBD2 (6 bases). The CDR3 totals 15 residues. Trimming pared 5 bases from V and 0 bases from J, leaving 11 bases between. Germline V gene sequence: CDR1 SGHTA, CDR2 FQGNSA.

The chain employs TRBV6-1 and TRBJ1-6; 7 bases map to TRBD1. This CDR3 contains 13 residues. The germline gives CDR1 MNHNS, CDR2 SASEGT. V trimming: 8 bases; J trimming: 7 bases; junction bases outside the gene matches: 5. The CDR3 region is CASAGTANSPLHF. CDR3 nucleotide sequence: TGTGCCAGCGCGGGGACAGCCAATTCACCCCTCCACTTT.

The V call is TRBV29-1, the J call TRBJ2-5, with D hard to call. The V end lost 2 bases, the J end lost 5 bases, and 12 bases lay between the germline ends. The CDR3 is made up of 13 amino acids. Germline values: CDR1 SQVTM, CDR2 ANQGSEA. DNA of the CDR3: TGCAGCGTTGAAAAGGTAGCCCACGAGACCCAGTACTTC. Translation: CSVEKVAHETQYF.

This chain uses TRBV19 with TRBJ1-6; 10 bases align to TRBD1. The trim removed 4 bases at V and 4 bases at J, leaving 4 bases unmatched. The CDR3 has 16 residues. Germline assignment: CDR1 LNHDA and CDR2 SQIVND (reference sequence). CDR3 sequence: CASSNRDRGYNSPLHF. CDR3 in DNA: TGTGCCAGTAGTAACCGGGACAGGGGATATAATTCACCCCTCCACTTT.

The rearrangement uses TRBV6-6 and TRBJ2-7, with 8 bases matching TRBD1. The trim removed 2 bases at V and 5 bases at J, leaving 8 bases unmatched. Germline CDR1 and CDR2: MNHNY and SVGAGI (reference sequence). The CDR3 contains 15 residues. CDR3 sequence (DNA): TGTGCCAGCAGTTACAGGCAGGGGGCCCACAACGAGCAGTACTTC. It translates to CASSYRQGAHNEQYF.

The chain recombines TRBV9 with TRBJ2-2; 11 bases line up with TRBD2. Germline CDR1 and CDR2: SGDLS and YYNGEE. This CDR3 is 16 amino acids long. V lost 4 bases to trimming and J lost 7 bases; unmatched junction nucleotides: 9. For the CDR3, the DNA is TGTGCCAGCAGCCCCCAGGGACTAGCGGTGCTCGGGGAGCTGTTTTTT. Protein sequence: CASSPQGLAVLGELFF.

V usage is TRBV7-9 and J usage is TRBJ2-2; 8 bases fit TRBD1. With V trimmed by 5 bases and J by 5 bases, 4 bases remained unmatched. The germline CDR1 and CDR2 sequences are SEHNR and FQNEAQ (reference sequence). The CDR3 spans 14 residues. CDR3 nucleotides: TGTGCCAGCAGCCCAGGGGGCGAGACCGGGGAGCTGTTTTTT. Amino acid sequence: CASSPGGETGELFF.

The gene calls are TRBV6-5 and TRBJ2-5; 10 nucleotides match TRBD2. The trim removed 0 bases at V and 5 bases at J, leaving 6 bases unmatched. The germline gives CDR1 MNHEY, CDR2 SVGAGI. The CDR3 length is 16 residues. As DNA, the CDR3 is TGTGCCAGCAGTTACTCCCAAGCGGGGGGGCAGGAGACCCAGTACTTC. Its protein product is CASSYSQAGGQETQYF.

V usage is TRBV6-1 and J usage is TRBJ1-3; no definite D call. V was pared by 4 bases and J by 4 bases, with 11 bases between. The CDR3 is 14 residues long. Per germline, CDR1 MNHNS and CDR2 SASEGT. CDR3: CASSAGIPGNTIYF. The CDR3, as DNA: TGTGCCAGCAGTGCGGGGATCCCCGGAAACACCATATATTTT.

The rearrangement links TRBV5-1 to TRBJ1-6; D is uncertain. This CDR3 is 13 amino acids long. Germline V gene data show CDR1 as SGHRS and CDR2 as YFSETQ. Trimming left V 5 bases short and J 7 bases short, with 10 bases between. The DNA for the CDR3 is TGCGCCAGCAGATCCCTCCAGAATTCACCCCTCCACTTT. It specifies CASRSLQNSPLHF. Full variable domain (missing parts from reference TRBV5-1 and TRBJ1-6): KAGVTQTPRYLIKTRGQQVTLSCSPISGHRSVSWYQQTPGQGLQFLFEYFSETQRNKGNFPGRFSGRQFSNSRSEMNVSTLELGDSALYLCASRSLQNSPLHFGNGTRLTVT.